This T cell receptor beta chain was captured in a study of type 1 regulatory T cells. Each CDR3 protein is one row after TCRdb ran MiXCR on the reads. The repertoire holds about 42,000 distinct CDR3 sequences, with 12% as singletons. This clonotype was seen ten or more times. Its specificity is unknown. Per the germline V gene, CDR1 is SGHNT and CDR2 is YYREEE (reference sequence). Trimming removed 2 bases at V and 0 bases at J, with 2 bases between. The CDR3 contains 13 residues. V and J are TRBV5-4 and TRBJ1-4; unclear D gene. Sample: cultured non-Tr1 T cells, either the whole culture or a sorted T cell fraction (not recorded which). The receptor was derived from a human donor in good health. DNA for the CDR3: TGTGCCAGCAGCTTATCAACTAATGAAAAACTGTTTTTT. Its translation: CASSLSTNEKLFF.